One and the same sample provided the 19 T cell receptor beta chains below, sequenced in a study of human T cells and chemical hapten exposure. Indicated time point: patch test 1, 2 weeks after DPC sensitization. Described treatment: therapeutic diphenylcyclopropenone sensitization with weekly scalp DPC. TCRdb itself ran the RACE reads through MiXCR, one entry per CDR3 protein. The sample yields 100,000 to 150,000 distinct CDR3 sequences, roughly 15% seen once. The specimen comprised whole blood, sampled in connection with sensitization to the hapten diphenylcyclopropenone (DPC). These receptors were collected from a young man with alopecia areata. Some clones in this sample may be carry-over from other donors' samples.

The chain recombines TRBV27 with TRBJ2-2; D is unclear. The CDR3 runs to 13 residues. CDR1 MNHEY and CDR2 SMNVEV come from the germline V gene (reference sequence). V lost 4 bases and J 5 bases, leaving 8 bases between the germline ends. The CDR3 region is CASSWLGTGELFF. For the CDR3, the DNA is TGTGCCAGCAGTTGGTTAGGTACCGGGGAGCTGTTTTTT.

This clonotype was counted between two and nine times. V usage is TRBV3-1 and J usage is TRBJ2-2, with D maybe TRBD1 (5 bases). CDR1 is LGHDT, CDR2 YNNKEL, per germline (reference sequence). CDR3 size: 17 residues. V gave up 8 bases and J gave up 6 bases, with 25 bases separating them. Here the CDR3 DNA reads TGTGCCAGCGGGGCAACTCGTACTATTGGATTGGCCGGGGAGCTGTTTTTT. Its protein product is CASGATRTIGLAGELFF.

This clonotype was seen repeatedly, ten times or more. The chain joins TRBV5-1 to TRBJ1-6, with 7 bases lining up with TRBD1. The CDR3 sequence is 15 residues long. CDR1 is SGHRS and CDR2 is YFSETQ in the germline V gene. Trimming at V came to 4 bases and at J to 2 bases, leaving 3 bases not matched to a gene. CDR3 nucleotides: TGCGCCAGCAGCCAAGGGACAGCCTATAATTCACCCCTCCACTTT. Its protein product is CASSQGTAYNSPLHF. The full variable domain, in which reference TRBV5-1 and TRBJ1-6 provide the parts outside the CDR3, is KAGVTQTPRYLIKTRGQQVTLSCSPISGHRSVSWYQQTPGQGLQFLFEYFSETQRNKGNFPGRFSGRQFSNSRSEMNVSTLELGDSALYLCASSQGTAYNSPLHFGNGTRLTVT.

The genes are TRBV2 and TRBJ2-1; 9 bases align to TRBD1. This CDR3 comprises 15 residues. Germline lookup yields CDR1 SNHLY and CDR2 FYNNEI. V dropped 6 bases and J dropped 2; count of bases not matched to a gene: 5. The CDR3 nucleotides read TGTGCCAGCAGCGGGGGACAGGGTCCCTACAATGAGCAGTTCTTC. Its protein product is CASSGGQGPYNEQFF.

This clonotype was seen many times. CDR3 sequence: CASSLIQGNNEQFF. CDR3 coding DNA: TGTGCCAGCAGCTTGATTCAGGGAAACAATGAGCAGTTCTTC. V is TRBV7-6 and J is TRBJ2-1, with a possible D match to TRBD1 (5 bases). The germline V gene has CDR1 SGHVS and CDR2 FNYEAQ. The CDR3 runs to 14 residues. V was shortened by 3 bases and J by 5 bases, with 11 bases between the two germline ends.

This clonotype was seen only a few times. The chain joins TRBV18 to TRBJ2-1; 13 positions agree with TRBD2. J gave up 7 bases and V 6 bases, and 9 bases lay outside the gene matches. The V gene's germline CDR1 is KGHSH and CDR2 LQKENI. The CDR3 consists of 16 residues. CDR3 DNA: TGTGCCAGCTCCCAAGGACTAGCGGGGGCATGGAATGAGCAGTTCTTC. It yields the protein CASSQGLAGAWNEQFF. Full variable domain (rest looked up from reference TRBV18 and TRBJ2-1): NAGVMQNPRHLVRRRGQEARLRCSPMKGHSHVYWYRQLPEEGLKFMVYLQKENIIDESGMPKERFSAEFPKEGPSILRIQQVVRGDSAAYFCASSQGLAGAWNEQFFGPGTRLTVL.

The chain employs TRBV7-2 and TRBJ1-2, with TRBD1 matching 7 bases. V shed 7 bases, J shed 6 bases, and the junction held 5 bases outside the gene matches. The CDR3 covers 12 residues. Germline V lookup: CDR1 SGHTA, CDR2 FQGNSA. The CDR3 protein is CASKTGWNGYTF. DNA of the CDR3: TGTGCCAGCAAGACAGGGTGGAATGGCTACACCTTC.

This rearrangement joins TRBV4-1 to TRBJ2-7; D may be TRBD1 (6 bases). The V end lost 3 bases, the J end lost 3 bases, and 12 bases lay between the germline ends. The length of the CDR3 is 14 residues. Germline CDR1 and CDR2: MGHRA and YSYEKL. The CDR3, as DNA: TGCGCCAGCAGCCACCCTGGACAGAACTACGAGCAGTACTTC. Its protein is CASSHPGQNYEQYF.

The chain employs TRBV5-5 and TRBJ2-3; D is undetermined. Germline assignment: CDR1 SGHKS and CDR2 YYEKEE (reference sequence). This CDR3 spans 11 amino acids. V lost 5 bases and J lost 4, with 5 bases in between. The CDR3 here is CASRASDTQYF. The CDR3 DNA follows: TGTGCCAGCAGGGCCTCAGATACGCAGTATTTT. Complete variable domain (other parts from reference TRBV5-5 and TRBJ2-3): DAGVTQSPTHLIKTRGQQVTLRCSPISGHKSVSWYQQVLGQGPQFIFQYYEKEERGRGNFPDRFSARQFPNYSSELNVNALLLGDSALYLCASRASDTQYFGPGTRLTVL.

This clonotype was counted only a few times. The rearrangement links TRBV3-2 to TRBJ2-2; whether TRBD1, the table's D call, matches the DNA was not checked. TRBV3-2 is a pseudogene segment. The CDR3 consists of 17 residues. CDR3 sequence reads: CASSQAPGGRNTGELFF. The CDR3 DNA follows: TGTGCCAGCAGCCAAGCACCAGGGGGCCGGAACACCGGGGAGCTGTTTTTT.

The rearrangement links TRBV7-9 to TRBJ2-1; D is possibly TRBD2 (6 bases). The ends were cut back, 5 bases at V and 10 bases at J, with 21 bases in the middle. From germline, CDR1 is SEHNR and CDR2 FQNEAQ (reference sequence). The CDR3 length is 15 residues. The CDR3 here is CASSNPIRLDYEQFF. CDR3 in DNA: TGTGCCAGCAGCAACCCAATAAGACTAGACTACGAGCAGTTCTTC. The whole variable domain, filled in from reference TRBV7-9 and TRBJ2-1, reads DTGVSQNPRHKITKRGQNVTFRCDPISEHNRLYWYRQTLGQGPEFLTYFQNEAQLEKSRLLSDRFSAERPKGSFSTLEIQRTEQGDSAMYLCASSNPIRLDYEQFFGPGTRLTVL.

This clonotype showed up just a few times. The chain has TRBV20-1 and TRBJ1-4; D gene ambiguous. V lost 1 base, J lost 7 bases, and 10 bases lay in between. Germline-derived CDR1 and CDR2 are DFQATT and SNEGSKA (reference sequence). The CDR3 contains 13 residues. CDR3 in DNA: TGCAGTGCTAGAGGTCAATTAGGTGAAAAACTGTTTTTT. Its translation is CSARGQLGEKLFF.

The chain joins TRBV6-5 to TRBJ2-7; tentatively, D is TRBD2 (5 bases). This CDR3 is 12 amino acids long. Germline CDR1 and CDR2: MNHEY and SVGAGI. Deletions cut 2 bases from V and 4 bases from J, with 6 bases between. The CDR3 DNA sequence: TGTGCCAGCAGTTACCGGGGATACGAGCAGTACTTC. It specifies CASSYRGYEQYF.

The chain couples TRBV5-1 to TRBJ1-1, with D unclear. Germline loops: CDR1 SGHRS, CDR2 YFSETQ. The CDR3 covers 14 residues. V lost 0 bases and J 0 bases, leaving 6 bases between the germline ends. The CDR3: CASSLVEVNTEAFF. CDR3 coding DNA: TGCGCCAGCAGCTTGGTAGAGGTGAACACTGAAGCTTTCTTT.

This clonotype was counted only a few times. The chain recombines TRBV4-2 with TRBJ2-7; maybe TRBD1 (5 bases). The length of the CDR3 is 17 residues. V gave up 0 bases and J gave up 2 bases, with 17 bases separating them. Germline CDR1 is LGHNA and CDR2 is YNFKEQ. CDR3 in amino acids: CASSQEIGAGLTYEQYF. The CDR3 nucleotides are TGTGCCAGCAGCCAAGAGATCGGCGCAGGGCTGACCTACGAGCAGTACTTC.

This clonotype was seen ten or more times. The CDR3, as DNA: TGTGCCAGCAGCCAGGACTCCTCAAACTACTATGGCTACACCTTC. Translation: CASSQDSSNYYGYTF. V and J are TRBV3-1 and TRBJ1-2; no definite D call. Per germline, CDR1 LGHDT and CDR2 YNNKEL (reference sequence). CDR3 length equals 15 residues. The V end was cut by 3 bases, the J end by 3 bases, with 14 bases between.

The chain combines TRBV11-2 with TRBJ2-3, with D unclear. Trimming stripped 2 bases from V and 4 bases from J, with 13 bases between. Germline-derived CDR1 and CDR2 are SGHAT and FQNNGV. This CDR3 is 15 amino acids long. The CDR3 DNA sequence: TGTGCCAGCAGCTTACTCCGTTACACCTCAGATACGCAGTATTTT. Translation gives CASSLLRYTSDTQYF.

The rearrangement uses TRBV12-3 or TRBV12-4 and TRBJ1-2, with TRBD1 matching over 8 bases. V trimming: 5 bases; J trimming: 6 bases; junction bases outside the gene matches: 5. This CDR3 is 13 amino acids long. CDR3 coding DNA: TGTGCCAGCAGTGGGAGGACAGGGCATGGCTACACCTTC. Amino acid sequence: CASSGRTGHGYTF.

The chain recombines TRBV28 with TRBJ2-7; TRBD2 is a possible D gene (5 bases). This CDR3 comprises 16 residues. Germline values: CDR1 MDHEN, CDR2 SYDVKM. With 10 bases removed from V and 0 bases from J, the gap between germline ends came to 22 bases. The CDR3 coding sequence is TGTGCCATTGCGAATCGGGCGGGCCAATACTCCTACGAGCAGTACTTC. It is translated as CAIANRAGQYSYEQYF.